This TCR beta chain was profiled in a study of identical twins. Looked up from germline, CDR1 is LGHDT and CDR2 is YNNKEL (reference sequence). The CDR3 is 14 amino acids. With 6 bases clipped from V and 3 bases from J, the junction kept 7 bases outside the gene matches. Concerning this clonotype itself: The antigen is undetermined.

General observations from the study: When twins shared out-of-frame alpha sequences, those sequences had excess low generation probability. It was cross-sectional statistical analysis, not following the same donors, that the conclusions relied on.

Unique molecular identifiers were in the cDNA, with template-switch universal primer binding. Each CDR3 protein gets one entry after TCRdb re-called the 5' RACE reads with MiXCR. The table has under 300,000 distinct CDR3 sequences, roughly 13% seen once. The same data also went into a second study, on yellow fever vaccine responses in identical twins. This second study notes: Twin vaccine T cell responses reportedly seemed partly convergent, partly personalized.

The V and J genes are TRBV3-1 and TRBJ1-1; TRBD1 matches 7 bases. This receptor was taken from a woman aged 18-29 years in good health. Sequenced: memory (CD45RO+) T cells sorted from blood. The CDR3 spells CASSLGQDHTEAFF. The CDR3 bases are TGTGCCAGCAGTCTTGGACAGGATCACACTGAAGCTTTCTTT.